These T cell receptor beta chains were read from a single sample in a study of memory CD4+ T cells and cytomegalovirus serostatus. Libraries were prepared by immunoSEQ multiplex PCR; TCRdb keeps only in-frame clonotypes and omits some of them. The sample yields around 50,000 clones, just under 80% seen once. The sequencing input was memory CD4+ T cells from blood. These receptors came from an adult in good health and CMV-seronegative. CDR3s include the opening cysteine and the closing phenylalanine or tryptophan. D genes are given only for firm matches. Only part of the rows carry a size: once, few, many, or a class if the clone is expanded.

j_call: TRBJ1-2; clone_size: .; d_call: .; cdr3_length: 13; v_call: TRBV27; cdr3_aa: CASRQGERYGYTF; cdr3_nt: TGTGCCAGCAGACAGGGAGAGCGCTATGGCTACACCTTC
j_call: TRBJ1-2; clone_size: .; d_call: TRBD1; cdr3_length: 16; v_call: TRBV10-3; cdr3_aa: CAISGDGTGLNYGYTF; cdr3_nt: TGTGCCATCAGTGGGGACGGGACAGGGCTTAACTATGGCTACACCTTC
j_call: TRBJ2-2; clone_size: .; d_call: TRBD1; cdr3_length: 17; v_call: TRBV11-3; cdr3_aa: CASSSARDRSYSGELFF; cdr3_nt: TGTGCCAGCAGCTCGGCGAGGGACAGGTCATACTCCGGGGAGCTGTTTTTT
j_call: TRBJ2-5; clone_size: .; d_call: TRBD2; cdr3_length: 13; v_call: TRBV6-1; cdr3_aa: CASTTSGKETQYF; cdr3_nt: TGTGCCAGCACTACTAGCGGGAAGGAGACCCAGTACTTC
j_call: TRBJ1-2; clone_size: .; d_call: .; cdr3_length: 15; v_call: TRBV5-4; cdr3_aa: CASSFGPGVVYGYTF; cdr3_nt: TGTGCCAGCAGCTTTGGGCCAGGGGTCGTTTATGGCTACACCTTC
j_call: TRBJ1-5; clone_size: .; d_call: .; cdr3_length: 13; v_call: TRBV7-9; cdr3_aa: CASSLALGEPQHF; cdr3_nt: TGTGCCAGCAGCTTAGCGCTGGGGGAGCCCCAGCATTTT
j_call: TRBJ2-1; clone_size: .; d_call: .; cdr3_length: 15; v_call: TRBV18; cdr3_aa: CASSPPYRSINEQFF; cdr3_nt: TGTGCCAGCTCACCACCGTACCGGTCTATTAATGAGCAGTTCTTC
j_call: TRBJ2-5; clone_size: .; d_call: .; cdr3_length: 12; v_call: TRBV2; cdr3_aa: CASRDTSETQYF; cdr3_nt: TGTGCCAGCAGGGACACCAGCGAGACCCAGTACTTC
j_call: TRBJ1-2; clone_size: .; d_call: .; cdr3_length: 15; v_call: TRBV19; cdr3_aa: CASSARDFFNYGYTF; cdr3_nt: TGTGCCAGTAGTGCCCGGGACTTCTTTAACTATGGCTACACCTTC
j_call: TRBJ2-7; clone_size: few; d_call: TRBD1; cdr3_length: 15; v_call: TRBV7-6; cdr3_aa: CASSQTRGRNDEQYF; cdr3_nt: TGTGCCAGCAGCCAGACCAGGGGGCGTAACGACGAGCAGTACTTC
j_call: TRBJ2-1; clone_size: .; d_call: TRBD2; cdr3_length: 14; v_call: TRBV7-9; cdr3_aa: CASSLLREDNEQFF; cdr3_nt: TGTGCCAGCAGCTTACTCCGGGAGGACAATGAGCAGTTCTTC
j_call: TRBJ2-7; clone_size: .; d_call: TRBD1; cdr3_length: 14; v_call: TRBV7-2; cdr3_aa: CASSLGQGAYEQYF; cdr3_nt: TGTGCCAGCAGCTTAGGACAGGGGGCCTACGAGCAGTACTTC
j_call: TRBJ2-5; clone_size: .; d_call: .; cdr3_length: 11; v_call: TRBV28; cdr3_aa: CASASGQTQYF; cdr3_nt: TGTGCCAGCGCTTCAGGGCAGACCCAGTACTTC
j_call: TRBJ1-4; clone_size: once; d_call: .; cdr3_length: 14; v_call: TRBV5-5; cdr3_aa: CASSFRGRDEKLFF; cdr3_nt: TGTGCCAGCAGCTTCAGGGGAAGGGATGAAAAACTGTTTTTT
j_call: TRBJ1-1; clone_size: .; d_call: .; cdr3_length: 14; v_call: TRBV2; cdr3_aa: CASRIWQLNTEAFF; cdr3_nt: TGTGCCAGCAGGATCTGGCAGTTGAACACTGAAGCTTTCTTT
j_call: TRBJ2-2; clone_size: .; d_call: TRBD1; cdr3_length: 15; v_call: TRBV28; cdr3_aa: CASSWDSRNTGELFF; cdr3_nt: TGTGCCAGCAGCTGGGACAGTCGGAACACCGGGGAGCTGTTTTTT
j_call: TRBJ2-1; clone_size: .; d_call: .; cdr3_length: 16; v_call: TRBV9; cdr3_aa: CASSVATDLSYNEQFF; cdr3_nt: TGTGCCAGCAGCGTAGCTACGGACCTCTCCTACAATGAGCAGTTCTTC
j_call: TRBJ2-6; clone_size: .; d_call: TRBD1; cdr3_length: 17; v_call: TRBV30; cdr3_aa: CALGQGTIFAGANVLTF; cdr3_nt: TGTGCCCTCGGACAGGGGACAATATTCGCTGGGGCCAACGTCCTGACTTTC
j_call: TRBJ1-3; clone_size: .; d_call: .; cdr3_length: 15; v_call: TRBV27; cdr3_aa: CASSLTGRTGNTIYF; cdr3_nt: TGTGCCAGCAGCCTAACGGGGAGGACTGGAAACACCATATATTTT
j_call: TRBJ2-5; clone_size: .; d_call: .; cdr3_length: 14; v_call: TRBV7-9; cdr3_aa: CASSILEARETQYF; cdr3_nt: TGTGCCAGCAGCATACTGGAGGCTAGGGAGACCCAGTACTTC
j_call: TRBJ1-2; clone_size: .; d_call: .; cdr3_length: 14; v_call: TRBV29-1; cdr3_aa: CSVGNQGISYGYTF; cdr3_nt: TGCAGCGTTGGGAACCAGGGGATCAGCTATGGCTACACCTTC
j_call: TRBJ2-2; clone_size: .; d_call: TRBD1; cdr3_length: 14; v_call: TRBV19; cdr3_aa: CASSIRGRIGELLF; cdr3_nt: TGTGCCAGTTCAATCAGGGGGCGTATCGGGGAGCTGCTTTTT
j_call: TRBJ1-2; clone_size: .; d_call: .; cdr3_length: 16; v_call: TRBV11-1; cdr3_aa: CASSITQGTQVYGYTF; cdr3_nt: TGTGCCAGCAGCATTACTCAGGGCACTCAAGTCTATGGCTACACCTTC
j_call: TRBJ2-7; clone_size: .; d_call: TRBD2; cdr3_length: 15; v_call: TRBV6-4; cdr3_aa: CASSDSAGGRDEQYF; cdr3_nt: TGTGCCAGCAGTGACTCGGCGGGAGGTCGGGACGAGCAGTACTTC
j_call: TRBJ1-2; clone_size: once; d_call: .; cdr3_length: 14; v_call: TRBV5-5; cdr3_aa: CASSLDSGWGGYTF; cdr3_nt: TGTGCCAGCAGCTTGGACAGCGGTTGGGGAGGCTACACCTTC
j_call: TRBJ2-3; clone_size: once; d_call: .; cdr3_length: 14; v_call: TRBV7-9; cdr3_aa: CASSLSRGKDTQYF; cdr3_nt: TGTGCCAGCAGCTTAAGCAGGGGTAAAGATACGCAGTATTTT